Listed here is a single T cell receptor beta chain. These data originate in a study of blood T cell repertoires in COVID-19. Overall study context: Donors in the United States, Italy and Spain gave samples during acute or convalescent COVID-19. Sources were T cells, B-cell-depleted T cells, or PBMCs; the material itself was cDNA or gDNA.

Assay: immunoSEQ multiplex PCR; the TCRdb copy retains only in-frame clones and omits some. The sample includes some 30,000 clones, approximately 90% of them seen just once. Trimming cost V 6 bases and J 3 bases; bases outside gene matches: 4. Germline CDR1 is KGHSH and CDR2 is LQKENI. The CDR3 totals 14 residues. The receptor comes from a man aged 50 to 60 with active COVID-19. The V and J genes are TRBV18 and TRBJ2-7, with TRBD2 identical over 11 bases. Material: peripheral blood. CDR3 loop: CASSPTSGSYEQYF. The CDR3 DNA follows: TGTGCCAGCTCTCCTACTAGCGGGAGCTACGAGCAGTACTTC. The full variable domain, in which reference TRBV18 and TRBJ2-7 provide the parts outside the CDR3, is NAGVMQNPRHLVRRRGQEARLRCSPMKGHSHVYWYRQLPEEGLKFMVYLQKENIIDESGMPKERFSAEFPKEGPSILRIQQVVRGDSAAYFCASSPTSGSYEQYFGPGTRLTVT.